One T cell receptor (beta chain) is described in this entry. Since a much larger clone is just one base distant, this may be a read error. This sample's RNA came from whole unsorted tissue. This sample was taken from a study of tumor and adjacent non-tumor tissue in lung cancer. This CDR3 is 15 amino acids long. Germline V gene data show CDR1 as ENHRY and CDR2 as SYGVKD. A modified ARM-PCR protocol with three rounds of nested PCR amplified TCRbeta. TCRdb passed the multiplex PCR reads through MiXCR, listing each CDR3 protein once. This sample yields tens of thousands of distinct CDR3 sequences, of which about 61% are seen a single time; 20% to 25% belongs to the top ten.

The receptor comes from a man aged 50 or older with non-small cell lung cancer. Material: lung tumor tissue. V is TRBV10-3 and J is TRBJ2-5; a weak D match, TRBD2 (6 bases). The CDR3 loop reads CAISEPTRPEGTQHF. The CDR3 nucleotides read TGTGCCATCAGTGAACCGACTAGGCCCGAAGGGACCCAGCACTTC.